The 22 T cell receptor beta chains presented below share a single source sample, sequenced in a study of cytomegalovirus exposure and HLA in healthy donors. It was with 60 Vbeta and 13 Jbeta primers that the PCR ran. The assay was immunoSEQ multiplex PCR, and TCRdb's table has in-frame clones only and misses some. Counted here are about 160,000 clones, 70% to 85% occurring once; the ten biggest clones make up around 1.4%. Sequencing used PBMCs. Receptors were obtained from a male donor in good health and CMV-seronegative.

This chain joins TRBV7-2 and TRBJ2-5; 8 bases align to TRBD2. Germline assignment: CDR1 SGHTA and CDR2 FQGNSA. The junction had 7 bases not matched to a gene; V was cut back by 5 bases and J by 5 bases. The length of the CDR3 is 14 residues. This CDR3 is CASSPRGGIETQYF. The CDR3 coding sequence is TGTGCCAGCAGCCCCCGGGGGGGGATCGAGACCCAGTACTTC. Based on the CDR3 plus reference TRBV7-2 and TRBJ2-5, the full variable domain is GAGVSQSPSNKVTEKGKDVELRCDPISGHTALYWYRQSLGQGLEFLIYFQGNSAPDKSGLPSDRFSAERTGGSVSTLTIQRTQQEDSAVYLCASSPRGGIETQYFGPGTRLLVL.

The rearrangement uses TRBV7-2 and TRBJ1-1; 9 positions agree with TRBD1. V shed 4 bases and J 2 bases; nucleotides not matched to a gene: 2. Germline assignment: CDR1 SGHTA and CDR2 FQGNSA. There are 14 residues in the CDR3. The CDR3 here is CASSSDRGNTEAFF. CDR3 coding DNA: TGTGCCAGCAGCTCGGACAGGGGTAACACTGAAGCTTTCTTT. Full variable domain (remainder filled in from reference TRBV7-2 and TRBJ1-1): GAGVSQSPSNKVTEKGKDVELRCDPISGHTALYWYRQSLGQGLEFLIYFQGNSAPDKSGLPSDRFSAERTGGSVSTLTIQRTQQEDSAVYLCASSSDRGNTEAFFGQGTRLTVV.

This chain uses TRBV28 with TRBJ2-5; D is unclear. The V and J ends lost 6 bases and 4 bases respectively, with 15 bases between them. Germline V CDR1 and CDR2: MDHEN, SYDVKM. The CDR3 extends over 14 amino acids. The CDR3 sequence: CASSTGASTETQYF. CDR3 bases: TGTGCCAGCAGCACCGGAGCGAGCACAGAGACCCAGTACTTC.

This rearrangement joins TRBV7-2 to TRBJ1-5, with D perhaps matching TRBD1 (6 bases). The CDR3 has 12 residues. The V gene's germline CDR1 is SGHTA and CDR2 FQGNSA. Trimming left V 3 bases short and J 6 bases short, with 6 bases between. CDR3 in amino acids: CASSLGAQPQHF. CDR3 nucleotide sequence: TGTGCCAGCAGCTTGGGGGCTCAGCCCCAGCATTTT.

CDR3 in amino acids: CASSSPGEANSPLHF. DNA of the CDR3: TGTGCCAGCAGTTCCCCTGGGGAGGCGAATTCACCCCTCCACTTT. The chain couples TRBV28 to TRBJ1-6, with D hard to call. V was cut by 4 bases and J by 7 bases, with 14 bases left in between. Germline-derived CDR1 and CDR2 are MDHEN and SYDVKM. The CDR3 loop spans 15 amino acids.

CDR3 region: CASSLAAGGEQYF. CDR3 sequence (DNA): TGCGCCAGCAGCTTGGCGGCAGGGGGCGAGCAGTACTTC. The chain combines TRBV5-1 with TRBJ2-7; 7 positions match TRBD1. V shed 0 bases and J 6 bases; nucleotides not matched to a gene: 3. Germline CDR1 and CDR2: SGHRS and YFSETQ. The CDR3 loop spans 13 amino acids.

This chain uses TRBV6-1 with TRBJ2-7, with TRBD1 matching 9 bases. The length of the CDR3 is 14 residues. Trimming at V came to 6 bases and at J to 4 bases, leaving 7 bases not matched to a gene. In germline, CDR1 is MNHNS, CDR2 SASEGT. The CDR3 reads CASRSPGQGYEQYF. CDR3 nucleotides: TGTGCCAGCAGATCACCGGGACAGGGTTACGAGCAGTACTTC.

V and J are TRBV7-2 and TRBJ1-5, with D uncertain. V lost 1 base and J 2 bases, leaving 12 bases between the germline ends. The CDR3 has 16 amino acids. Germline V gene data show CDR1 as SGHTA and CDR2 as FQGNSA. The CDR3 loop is CASSLVGGLGNQPQHF. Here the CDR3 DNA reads TGTGCCAGCAGCTTAGTTGGAGGGTTGGGCAATCAGCCCCAGCATTTT.

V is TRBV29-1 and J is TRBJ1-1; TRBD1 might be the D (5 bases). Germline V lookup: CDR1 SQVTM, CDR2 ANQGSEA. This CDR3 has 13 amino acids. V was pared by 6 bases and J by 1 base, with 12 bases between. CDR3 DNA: TGCAGCGTCATGGGCGGGACGAACACTGAAGCTTTCTTT. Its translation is CSVMGGTNTEAFF. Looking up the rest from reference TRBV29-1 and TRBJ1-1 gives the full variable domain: SAVISQKPSRDICQRGTSLTIQCQVDSQVTMMFWYRQQPGQSLTLIATANQGSEATYESGFVIDKFPISRPNLTFSTLTVSNMSPEDSSIYLCSVMGGTNTEAFFGQGTRLTVV.

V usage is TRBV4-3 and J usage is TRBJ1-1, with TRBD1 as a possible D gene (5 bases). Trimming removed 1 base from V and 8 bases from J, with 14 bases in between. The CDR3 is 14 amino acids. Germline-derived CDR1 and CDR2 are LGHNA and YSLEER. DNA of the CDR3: TGCGCCAGCAGCCAAGTTAAGCGGGGACTCGAAGCTTTCTTT. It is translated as CASSQVKRGLEAFF.

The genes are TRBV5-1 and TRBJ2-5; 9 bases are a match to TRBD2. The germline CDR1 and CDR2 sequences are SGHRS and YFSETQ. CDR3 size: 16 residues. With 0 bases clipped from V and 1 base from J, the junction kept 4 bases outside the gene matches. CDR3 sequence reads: CASSLDAAGGQETQYF. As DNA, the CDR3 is TGCGCCAGCAGCTTGGACGCAGCGGGGGGCCAAGAGACCCAGTACTTC.

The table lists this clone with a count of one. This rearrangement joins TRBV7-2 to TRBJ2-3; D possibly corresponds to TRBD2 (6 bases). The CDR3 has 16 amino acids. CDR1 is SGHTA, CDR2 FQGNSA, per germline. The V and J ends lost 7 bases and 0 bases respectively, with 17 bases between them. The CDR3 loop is CASKREAAPSTDTQYF. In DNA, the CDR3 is TGTGCCAGCAAAAGGGAGGCGGCCCCTAGCACAGATACGCAGTATTTT. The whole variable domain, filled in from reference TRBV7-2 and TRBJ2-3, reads GAGVSQSPSNKVTEKGKDVELRCDPISGHTALYWYRQSLGQGLEFLIYFQGNSAPDKSGLPSDRFSAERTGGSVSTLTIQRTQQEDSAVYLCASKREAAPSTDTQYFGPGTRLTVL.

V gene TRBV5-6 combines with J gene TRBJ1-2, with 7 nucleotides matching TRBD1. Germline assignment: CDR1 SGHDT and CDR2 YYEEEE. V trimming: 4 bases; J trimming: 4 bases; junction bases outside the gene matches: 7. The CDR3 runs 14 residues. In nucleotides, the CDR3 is TGTGCCAGCAGCCCCCGGGACAGCATCTATGGCTACACCTTC. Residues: CASSPRDSIYGYTF.

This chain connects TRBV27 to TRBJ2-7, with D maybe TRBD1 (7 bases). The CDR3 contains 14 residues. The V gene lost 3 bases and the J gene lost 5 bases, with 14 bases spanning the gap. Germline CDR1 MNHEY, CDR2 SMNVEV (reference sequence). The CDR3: CASSFSGGTDEQYF. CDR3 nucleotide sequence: TGTGCCAGCAGTTTCTCAGGGGGGACTGACGAGCAGTACTTC.

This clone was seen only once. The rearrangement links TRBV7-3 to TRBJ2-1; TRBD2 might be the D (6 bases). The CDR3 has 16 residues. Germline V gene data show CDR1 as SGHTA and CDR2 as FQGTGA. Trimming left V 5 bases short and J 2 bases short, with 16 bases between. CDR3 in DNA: TGTGCCAGCAGCAAACTTTCTAGCGCGACCTACAATGAGCAGTTCTTC. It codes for CASSKLSSATYNEQFF.

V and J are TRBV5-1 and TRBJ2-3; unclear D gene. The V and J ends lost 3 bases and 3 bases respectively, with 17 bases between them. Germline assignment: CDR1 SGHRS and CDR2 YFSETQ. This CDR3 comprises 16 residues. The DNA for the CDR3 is TGCGCCAGCAGCTCAAACTCTCACGTGCCTACAGATACGCAGTATTTT. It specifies CASSSNSHVPTDTQYF.

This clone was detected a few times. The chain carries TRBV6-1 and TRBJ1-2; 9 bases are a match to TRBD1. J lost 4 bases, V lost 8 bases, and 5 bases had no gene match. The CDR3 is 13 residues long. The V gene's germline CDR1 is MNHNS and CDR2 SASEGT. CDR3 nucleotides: TGTGCCAGCGAGTCGGACAGGGGCTATGGCTACACCTTC. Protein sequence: CASESDRGYGYTF.

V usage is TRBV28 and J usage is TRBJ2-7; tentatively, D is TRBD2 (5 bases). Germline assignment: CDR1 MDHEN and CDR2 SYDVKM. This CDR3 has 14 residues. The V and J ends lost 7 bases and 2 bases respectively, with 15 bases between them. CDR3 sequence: CASTNYLLAYEQYF. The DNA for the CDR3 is TGTGCCAGCACCAACTATTTACTAGCCTACGAGCAGTACTTC.

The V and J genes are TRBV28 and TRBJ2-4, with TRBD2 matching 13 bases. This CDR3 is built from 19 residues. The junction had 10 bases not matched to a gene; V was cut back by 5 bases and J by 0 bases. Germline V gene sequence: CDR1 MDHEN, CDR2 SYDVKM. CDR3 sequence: CASSATGTSGMIAKNIQYF. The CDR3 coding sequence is TGTGCCAGCAGTGCAACCGGGACTAGCGGGATGATAGCCAAAAACATTCAGTACTTC.

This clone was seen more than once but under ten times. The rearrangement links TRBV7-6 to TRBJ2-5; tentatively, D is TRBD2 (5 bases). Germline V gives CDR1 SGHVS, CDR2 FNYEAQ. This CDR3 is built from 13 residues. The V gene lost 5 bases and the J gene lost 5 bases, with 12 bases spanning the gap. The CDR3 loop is CASSPLVTETQYF. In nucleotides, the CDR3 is TGTGCCAGCAGCCCACTAGTTACCGAGACCCAGTACTTC.

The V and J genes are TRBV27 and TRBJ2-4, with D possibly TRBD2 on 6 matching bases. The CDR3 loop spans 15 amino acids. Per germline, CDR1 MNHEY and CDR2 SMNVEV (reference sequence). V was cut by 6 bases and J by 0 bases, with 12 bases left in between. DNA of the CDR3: TGTGCCAGCAGCCCCCCGGGAGTAGCCAAAAACATTCAGTACTTC. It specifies CASSPPGVAKNIQYF.

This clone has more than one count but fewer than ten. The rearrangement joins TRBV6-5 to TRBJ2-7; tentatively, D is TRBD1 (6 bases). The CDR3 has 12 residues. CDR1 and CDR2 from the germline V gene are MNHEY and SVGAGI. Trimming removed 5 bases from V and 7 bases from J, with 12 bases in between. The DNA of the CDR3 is TGTGCCAGCAGTACAGGGTTGCGGGAGCAGTACTTC. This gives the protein CASSTGLREQYF.